The rows below give T cell receptor beta chains drawn from one sample of a study of CD8+ T cells in alopecia areata. The table came from immunoSEQ multiplex PCR; TCRdb's copy has only in-frame clones and leaves some out. The table records more than 90,000 clones, around 58% of them present only once. The material sequenced was CD8+ T cells sorted from blood, taken at week 4, from a patient treated with tofacitinib. The receptors originated from a human donor with alopecia areata. CDR3s include the opening cysteine and the closing phenylalanine or tryptophan. The D gene is left open where the match is weak. Only some rows state a clone size, as once, few, many or a class for expanded clones.

D gene: TRBD2; J gene: TRBJ2-1; V gene: TRBV11-1; clone size: few; CDR3 protein: CASRPRSAGVANEQFF; CDR3 DNA: TGTGCCAGCAGGCCCAGATCAGCGGGGGTAGCCAATGAGCAGTTCTTC
D gene: TRBD1; J gene: TRBJ1-4; V gene: TRBV25-1; clone size: -; CDR3 protein: CASSGTGDVKLFF; CDR3 DNA: TGTGCCAGCAGTGGGACAGGGGACGTAAAACTGTTTTTT
D gene: TRBD1; J gene: TRBJ2-1; V gene: TRBV29-1; clone size: few; CDR3 protein: CSAAAGDREDEQFF; CDR3 DNA: TGCAGCGCGGCGGCAGGGGACAGGGAAGATGAGCAGTTCTTC
D gene: -; J gene: TRBJ1-1; V gene: TRBV29-1; clone size: -; CDR3 protein: CSVADTLGVNTEAFF; CDR3 DNA: TGCAGCGTTGCTGACACCCTGGGTGTGAACACTGAAGCTTTCTTT
D gene: -; J gene: TRBJ2-1; V gene: TRBV29-1; clone size: -; CDR3 protein: CSVEGTESSYNEQFF; CDR3 DNA: TGCAGCGTTGAAGGGACCGAATCCTCCTACAATGAGCAGTTCTTC
D gene: TRBD1; J gene: TRBJ2-3; V gene: TRBV5-1; clone size: -; CDR3 protein: CASSLGTAGADTQYF; CDR3 DNA: TGCGCCAGCAGCTTAGGGACAGCCGGGGCAGATACGCAGTATTTT
D gene: TRBD2; J gene: TRBJ2-1; V gene: TRBV4-2; clone size: -; CDR3 protein: CASSLLAGGSYNEQFF; CDR3 DNA: TGTGCCAGCAGCCTACTAGCGGGGGGTTCCTACAATGAGCAGTTCTTC
D gene: -; J gene: TRBJ2-1; V gene: TRBV2; clone size: few; CDR3 protein: CASTLGALNNEQFF; CDR3 DNA: TGTGCCAGCACCCTAGGGGCCCTAAACAATGAGCAGTTCTTC
D gene: -; J gene: TRBJ2-7; V gene: TRBV4-1; clone size: -; CDR3 protein: CASSQDRDTKYF; CDR3 DNA: TGCGCCAGCAGCCAGGACCGGGACACCAAGTACTTC
D gene: -; J gene: TRBJ1-1; V gene: TRBV11-2; clone size: -; CDR3 protein: CASSLVQGLNTEAFF; CDR3 DNA: TGTGCCAGCAGCTTAGTTCAGGGCTTGAACACTGAAGCTTTCTTT
D gene: TRBD1; J gene: TRBJ1-6; V gene: TRBV6-1; clone size: -; CDR3 protein: CASSPGTDNSPLHF; CDR3 DNA: TGTGCCAGCAGCCCCGGGACAGACAATTCACCCCTCCACTTT
D gene: TRBD1; J gene: TRBJ2-7; V gene: TRBV25-1; clone size: -; CDR3 protein: CAWSEGAPLYYEQYF; CDR3 DNA: TGTGCCTGGAGTGAGGGGGCTCCCCTCTACTACGAGCAGTACTTC
D gene: -; J gene: TRBJ1-1; V gene: TRBV30; clone size: -; CDR3 protein: CAWSGGWDTEAFF; CDR3 DNA: TGTGCCTGGAGTGGGGGCTGGGACACTGAAGCTTTCTTT
D gene: TRBD2; J gene: TRBJ2-1; V gene: TRBV29-1; clone size: -; CDR3 protein: CSKTSGGSNEQFF; CDR3 DNA: TGCAGCAAGACTAGCGGGGGTTCAAATGAGCAGTTCTTC
D gene: TRBD1; J gene: TRBJ1-1; V gene: TRBV29-1; clone size: -; CDR3 protein: CSVGWTGYPEAFF; CDR3 DNA: TGCAGCGTTGGATGGACAGGGTATCCTGAAGCTTTCTTT
D gene: -; J gene: TRBJ2-7; V gene: TRBV7-9; clone size: few; CDR3 protein: CASSTRAGSRTYEQYF; CDR3 DNA: TGTGCCAGCAGCACCCGGGCAGGGTCTAGAACCTACGAGCAGTACTTC
D gene: -; J gene: TRBJ1-2; V gene: TRBV7-9; clone size: -; CDR3 protein: CASSLVGGGAYGYTF; CDR3 DNA: TGTGCCAGCAGCTTAGTCGGAGGTGGGGCGTATGGCTACACCTTC
D gene: TRBD1; J gene: TRBJ2-1; V gene: TRBV7-9; clone size: -; CDR3 protein: CASSLDRGSMYNEQFF; CDR3 DNA: TGTGCCAGCAGCCTGGACAGGGGGTCGATGTACAATGAGCAGTTCTTC
D gene: -; J gene: TRBJ2-3; V gene: TRBV29-1; clone size: -; CDR3 protein: CSVDVPGSTDTQYF; CDR3 DNA: TGCAGCGTTGATGTGCCAGGCAGCACAGATACGCAGTATTTT
D gene: -; J gene: TRBJ1-2; V gene: TRBV27; clone size: -; CDR3 protein: CASSLEGLDGYTF; CDR3 DNA: TGTGCCAGCAGTTTAGAAGGTCTCGATGGCTACACCTTC
D gene: -; J gene: TRBJ2-1; V gene: TRBV7-9; clone size: -; CDR3 protein: CASSSYQNEQFF; CDR3 DNA: TGTGCCAGCAGCTCCTACCAAAATGAGCAGTTCTTC
D gene: -; J gene: TRBJ2-7; V gene: TRBV7-9; clone size: -; CDR3 protein: CASSQDSYEQYF; CDR3 DNA: TGTGCCAGCAGCCAGGATTCCTACGAGCAGTACTTC
D gene: -; J gene: TRBJ2-5; V gene: TRBV7-9; clone size: few; CDR3 protein: CASSSRGRETQYF; CDR3 DNA: TGTGCCAGCAGCTCTCGGGGGAGAGAGACCCAGTACTTC
D gene: -; J gene: TRBJ2-6; V gene: TRBV29-1; clone size: few; CDR3 protein: CSVGGGFNGANVLTF; CDR3 DNA: TGCAGCGTCGGAGGGGGCTTTAATGGGGCCAACGTCCTGACTTTC
D gene: -; J gene: TRBJ2-5; V gene: TRBV13; clone size: -; CDR3 protein: CASSALQGRGETQYF; CDR3 DNA: TGTGCCAGCAGCGCGTTACAGGGGAGGGGAGAGACCCAGTACTTC
D gene: TRBD1; J gene: TRBJ2-7; V gene: TRBV13; clone size: -; CDR3 protein: CASSFRDRIYEQYF; CDR3 DNA: TGTGCCAGCAGCTTCCGGGACAGGATCTACGAGCAGTACTTC
D gene: TRBD2; J gene: TRBJ2-1; V gene: TRBV29-1; clone size: -; CDR3 protein: CSVDSPGLAGGNYNEQFF; CDR3 DNA: TGCAGCGTTGACTCCCCGGGACTAGCGGGGGGGAACTACAATGAGCAGTTCTTC
D gene: -; J gene: TRBJ1-6; V gene: TRBV19; clone size: -; CDR3 protein: CASSVGVSPLHF; CDR3 DNA: TGTGCCAGTAGTGTGGGGGTTTCACCCCTCCACTTT
D gene: -; J gene: TRBJ2-2; V gene: TRBV25-1; clone size: -; CDR3 protein: CASNRGGTGELFF; CDR3 DNA: TGTGCCAGCAACAGGGGGGGTACCGGGGAGCTGTTTTTT
D gene: -; J gene: TRBJ1-3; V gene: TRBV15; clone size: -; CDR3 protein: CATSSQGSGNTIYF; CDR3 DNA: TGTGCCACCAGCAGTCAAGGCTCTGGAAACACCATATATTTT
D gene: -; J gene: TRBJ2-6; V gene: TRBV15; clone size: -; CDR3 protein: CATGSTSGANVLTF; CDR3 DNA: TGTGCCACCGGGTCCACTTCTGGGGCCAACGTCCTGACTTTC
D gene: -; J gene: TRBJ2-7; V gene: TRBV19; clone size: -; CDR3 protein: CASSIQVSYEQYF; CDR3 DNA: TGTGCCAGTAGTATACAAGTCTCCTACGAGCAGTACTTC
D gene: -; J gene: TRBJ2-7; V gene: TRBV29-1; clone size: -; CDR3 protein: CSVSEGQGGEQYF; CDR3 DNA: TGCAGCGTGTCTGAGGGTCAGGGAGGCGAGCAGTACTTC
D gene: -; J gene: TRBJ1-6; V gene: TRBV30; clone size: -; CDR3 protein: CAWSVGGGNSPLHF; CDR3 DNA: TGTGCCTGGAGTGTCGGAGGCGGTAATTCACCCCTCCACTTT
D gene: TRBD1; J gene: TRBJ2-1; V gene: TRBV13; clone size: -; CDR3 protein: CASSAGQGTGNEQFF; CDR3 DNA: TGTGCCAGCAGCGCCGGACAGGGGACTGGCAATGAGCAGTTCTTC
D gene: -; J gene: TRBJ1-1; V gene: TRBV29-1; clone size: few; CDR3 protein: CSVPVNTEAFF; CDR3 DNA: TGCAGCGTCCCAGTGAACACTGAAGCTTTCTTT
D gene: TRBD1; J gene: TRBJ2-5; V gene: TRBV5-4; clone size: -; CDR3 protein: CASSPWTGQETQYF; CDR3 DNA: TGTGCCAGCAGCCCCTGGACAGGCCAAGAGACCCAGTACTTC
D gene: -; J gene: TRBJ2-3; V gene: TRBV28; clone size: -; CDR3 protein: CASSLARDTDTQYF; CDR3 DNA: TGTGCCAGCAGTTTAGCCAGGGACACAGATACGCAGTATTTT
D gene: -; J gene: TRBJ2-3; V gene: TRBV5-6; clone size: -; CDR3 protein: CASSSGRYDTDTQYF; CDR3 DNA: TGTGCCAGCAGCTCAGGCAGATACGACACAGATACGCAGTATTTT
D gene: TRBD1; J gene: TRBJ2-5; V gene: TRBV7-9; clone size: -; CDR3 protein: CASSLPTGVAVQETQYF; CDR3 DNA: TGTGCCAGCAGCTTACCCACAGGGGTGGCGGTCCAAGAGACCCAGTACTTC
D gene: TRBD1; J gene: TRBJ2-1; V gene: TRBV4-2; clone size: -; CDR3 protein: CASSQVETGKGGEQFF; CDR3 DNA: TGTGCCAGCAGCCAAGTGGAGACAGGGAAGGGCGGTGAGCAGTTCTTC
D gene: -; J gene: TRBJ2-7; V gene: TRBV4-1; clone size: -; CDR3 protein: CASSQANRDEQYF; CDR3 DNA: TGCGCCAGCAGCCAAGCTAACAGGGACGAGCAGTACTTC
D gene: TRBD1; J gene: TRBJ2-1; V gene: TRBV2; clone size: -; CDR3 protein: CASSERDRDYNEQFF; CDR3 DNA: TGTGCCAGCAGTGAGAGGGACAGGGACTACAATGAGCAGTTCTTC
D gene: -; J gene: TRBJ2-4; V gene: TRBV18; clone size: few; CDR3 protein: CASSGQFKNIQYF; CDR3 DNA: TGTGCCAGCTCCGGGCAATTCAAGAACATTCAGTACTTC
D gene: TRBD2; J gene: TRBJ2-7; V gene: TRBV7-2; clone size: few; CDR3 protein: CASSLIPPGTRYGEQYF; CDR3 DNA: TGTGCCAGCAGTTTGATCCCTCCCGGGACTAGGTATGGCGAGCAGTACTTC
D gene: TRBD1; J gene: TRBJ1-5; V gene: TRBV30; clone size: -; CDR3 protein: CAYQQGLGNQPQHF; CDR3 DNA: TGTGCCTACCAACAGGGGTTGGGCAATCAGCCCCAGCATTTT
D gene: -; J gene: TRBJ2-5; V gene: TRBV18; clone size: once; CDR3 protein: CASSPQGGEKTQYF; CDR3 DNA: TGTGCCAGCTCACCACAGGGGGGAGAAAAGACCCAGTACTTC
D gene: -; J gene: TRBJ2-7; V gene: TRBV27; clone size: few; CDR3 protein: CASTPLPGGGHEQYF; CDR3 DNA: TGTGCCAGCACCCCCCTCCCCGGTGGGGGCCACGAGCAGTACTTC